This T cell receptor (beta chain) stems from a study of OX40 agonist ivuxolimab in advanced cancers. Study information: The dose-escalation cohort had hepatocellular carcinoma, melanoma, renal cell or head and neck cancer.

This CDR3 is built from 15 residues. V dropped 5 bases and J dropped 5 bases, with 16 bases sitting between them. Germline values: CDR1 MNHEY, CDR2 SMNVEV (reference sequence). The table came from immunoSEQ multiplex PCR; TCRdb's copy has only in-frame clones and leaves some out. This table has some 74,000 clones, 91% appearing once. V and J are TRBV27 and TRBJ1-5; unclear D gene. The specimen comprised CD4+ or CD8+ T cells sorted from blood, sampled in a trial of the OX40 agonist ivuxolimab. This sequence was found in an adult with an advanced solid tumor such as melanoma, head and neck, liver or kidney cancer. CDR3: CASSVHGRADQPQHF. In DNA, the CDR3 is TGTGCCAGCAGTGTGCACGGGAGGGCGGATCAGCCCCAGCATTTT.